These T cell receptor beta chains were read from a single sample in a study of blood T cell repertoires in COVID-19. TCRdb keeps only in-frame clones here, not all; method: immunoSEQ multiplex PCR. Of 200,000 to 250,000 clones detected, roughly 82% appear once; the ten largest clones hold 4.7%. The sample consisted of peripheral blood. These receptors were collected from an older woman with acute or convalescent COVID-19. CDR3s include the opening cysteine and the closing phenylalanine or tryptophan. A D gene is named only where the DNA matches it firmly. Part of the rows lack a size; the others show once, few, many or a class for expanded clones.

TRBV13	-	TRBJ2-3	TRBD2	TGTGCCAGCACCCGGGGCGGGGGGGGCACAGATACGCAGTATTTT	CASTRGGGGTDTQYF
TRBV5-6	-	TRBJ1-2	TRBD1	TGTGCCAGCAGCAGGAGGGGGCGACGGGGCTACACCTTC	CASSRRGRRGYTF
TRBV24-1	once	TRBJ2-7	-	TGTGCCACCAGGGATGGGGGGGCCAACGAGCAGTACTTC	CATRDGGANEQYF
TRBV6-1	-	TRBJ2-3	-	TGTGCCAGCAGTGAAGGCCCGGGGACAGATACGCAGTATTTT	CASSEGPGTDTQYF
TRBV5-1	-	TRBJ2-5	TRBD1	TGCGCCAGCAGCTTGGCCTCCGGGACAGGCCACGAGACCCAGTACTTC	CASSLASGTGHETQYF
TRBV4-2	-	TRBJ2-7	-	TGTGCCAGCAGCCAAGATCAGTACGAGCAGTACTTC	CASSQDQYEQYF
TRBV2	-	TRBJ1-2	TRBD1	TGTGCCAGCAGTCTGACAGGGATGAACTATGGCTACACCTTC	CASSLTGMNYGYTF
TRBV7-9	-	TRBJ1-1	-	TGTGCCAGCAGCTTAGATACTATGAACACTGAAGCTTTCTTT	CASSLDTMNTEAFF
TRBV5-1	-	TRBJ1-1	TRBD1	TGCGCCAGCAGCCAAAGCCGGGACAGCCGAACGGGGAACACTGAAGCTTTCTTT	CASSQSRDSRTGNTEAFF
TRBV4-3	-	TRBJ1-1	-	TGCGCCAGCAGCCAAGCACAAACCATTAACACTGAAGCTTTCTTT	CASSQAQTINTEAFF
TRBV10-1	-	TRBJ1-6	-	TGCGCCAGCAGTGGACAGCCTAATTCACCCCTCCACTTT	CASSGQPNSPLHF
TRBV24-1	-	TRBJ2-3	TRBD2	TGTGCCATCGCGGGGGGGGCCACAGATACGCAGTATTTT	CAIAGGATDTQYF
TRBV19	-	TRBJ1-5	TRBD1	TGTGCCAGTAGTATAGGGGAGGCAGGGGGAGGTCAGCCCCAGCATTTT	CASSIGEAGGGQPQHF
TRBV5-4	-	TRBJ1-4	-	TGTGCCAGCAGCTCCGACACTGAAAAACTGTTTTTT	CASSSDTEKLFF
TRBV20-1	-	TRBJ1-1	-	TGCAGTTCCATCTATATAGCTGAAGCTTTCTTT	CSSIYIAEAFF
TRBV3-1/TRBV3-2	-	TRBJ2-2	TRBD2	TGTGCCAGCAGGCAAAATAGCGGGAGCAGTACCGGGGAGCTGTTTTTT	CASRQNSGSSTGELFF
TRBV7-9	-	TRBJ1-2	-	TGTGCCAGCAGCTCCAGCGGGGTCACTCTCCTAGGCTATGGCTACACCTTC	CASSSSGVTLLGYGYTF
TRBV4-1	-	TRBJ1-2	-	TGCGCCAGCAGCAATATAGCGGTGTGGGGCTACACCTTC	CASSNIAVWGYTF
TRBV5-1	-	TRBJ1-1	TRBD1	TGCGCCAGCAGATATAGACAGGGGAACACTGAAGCTTTCTTT	CASRYRQGNTEAFF
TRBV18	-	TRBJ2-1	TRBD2	TGTGCCAGCTCACGTAATAGGCTAGCGGGGTACAATGAGCAGTTCTTC	CASSRNRLAGYNEQFF
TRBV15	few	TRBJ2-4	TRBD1	TGTGCCACCAGCAGAGATTCTTCCCGGGACAGCGGCTTGGTGGCCAAAAACATTCAGTACTTC	CATSRDSSRDSGLVAKNIQYF
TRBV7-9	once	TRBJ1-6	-	TGTGCCAGCAGACAACTCCGGAGCTCCTATAATTCACCCCTCCACTTT	CASRQLRSSYNSPLHF
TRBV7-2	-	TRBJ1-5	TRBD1	TGTGCCAGCAGCCTCGACAGGGCGACTGGGCAGCCCCAGCATTTT	CASSLDRATGQPQHF
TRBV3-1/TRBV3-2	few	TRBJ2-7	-	TGTGCCAGCAGCCAACTCCTATCCGAGCAGTACTTC	CASSQLLSEQYF
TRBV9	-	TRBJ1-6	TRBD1	TGTGCCAGCAGCGTCCGGGACAGAGGTTCACCCCTCCACTTT	CASSVRDRGSPLHF
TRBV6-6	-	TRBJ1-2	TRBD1	TGTGCCAGCCTAACCCCAGGGGGCATTAACTATGGCTACACCTTC	CASLTPGGINYGYTF
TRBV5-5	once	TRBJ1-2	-	TGTGCCAGCAGCTTGGGGGAGGCTAACTATGGCTACACCTTC	CASSLGEANYGYTF
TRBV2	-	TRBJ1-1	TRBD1	TGTGCCAGCAGTGAACAGGGGGCCCAACTAGCTGAAGCTTTCTTT	CASSEQGAQLAEAFF
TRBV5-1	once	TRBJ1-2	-	TGCGCCAGCACCGGAGGGGCACGGGGCTACACCTTC	CASTGGARGYTF
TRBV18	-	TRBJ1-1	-	TGTGCCAGCTCACCAGAATCGGGGAACACTGAAGCTTTCTTT	CASSPESGNTEAFF
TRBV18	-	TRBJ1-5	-	TGTGCCAGCTCACGACTCAGTGGGAATCAGCCCCAGCATTTT	CASSRLSGNQPQHF
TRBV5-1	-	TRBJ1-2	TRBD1	TGCGCCAGCAGCTTGAATGTAGTGGACAGGGGGCCCGACTATGGCTACACCTTC	CASSLNVVDRGPDYGYTF
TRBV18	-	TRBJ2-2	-	TGTGCCAGCTCACCACGGGGCGGAACGAACACCGGGGAGCTGTTTTTT	CASSPRGGTNTGELFF
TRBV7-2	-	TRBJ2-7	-	TGTGCCAGCAGCCCGACGGTAGGGAGCCTCTCCTACGAGCAGTACTTC	CASSPTVGSLSYEQYF
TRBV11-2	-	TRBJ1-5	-	TGTGCCAGCAGCTTAGATCAAGGAGGGGCCAATCAGCCCCAGCATTTT	CASSLDQGGANQPQHF
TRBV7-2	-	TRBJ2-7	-	TGTGCCAGCAGCTTAAATCAGGGCTCCTACGAGCAGTACTTC	CASSLNQGSYEQYF
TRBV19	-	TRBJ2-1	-	TGTGCCAGTAGTTCCTTCCCCGGGACAGAGCAGTTCTTC	CASSSFPGTEQFF
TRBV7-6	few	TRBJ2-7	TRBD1	TGTGCCAGCAGCCCATACGCGGGGACAGGGGCCGACGAGCAGTACTTC	CASSPYAGTGADEQYF
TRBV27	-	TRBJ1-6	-	TGTGCCAGCAGTCTCTACCTCGGACAGATTAATTCACCCCTCCACTTT	CASSLYLGQINSPLHF
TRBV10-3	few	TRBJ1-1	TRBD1	TGTGCCATCAGTGGCCCGGGACAGGGGGCGACTGAAGCTTTCTTT	CAISGPGQGATEAFF
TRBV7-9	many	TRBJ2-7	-	TGTGCCAGCAGCTTAGGGGGCTTCCTCTACGAGCAGTACTTC	CASSLGGFLYEQYF
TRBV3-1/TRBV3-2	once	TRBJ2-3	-	TGTGCCAGCAGCCAAGATTGGGGGGGCGCAGATACGCAGTATTTT	CASSQDWGGADTQYF
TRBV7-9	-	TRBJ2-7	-	TGTGCCAGCAGCTTAGAACAACTAGCCTACGAGCAGTACTTC	CASSLEQLAYEQYF
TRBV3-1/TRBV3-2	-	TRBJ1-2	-	TGTGCCAGCAGCCGGGCAGGGGTCTATGGCTACACCTTC	CASSRAGVYGYTF
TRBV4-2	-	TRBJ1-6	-	TGTGCCAGCAGCCAAGATCCCCCCAGAAAGTATGACTCCTATAATTCACCCCTCCACTTT	CASSQDPPRKYDSYNSPLHF
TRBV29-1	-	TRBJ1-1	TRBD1	TGCAGCGGACGACAGGGAGGTATAGGGATGAACACTGAAGCTTTCTTT	CSGRQGGIGMNTEAFF
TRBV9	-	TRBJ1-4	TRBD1	TGTGCCAGCAGCGTAGACAGGGGGGAGGAAGAACTGTTTTTT	CASSVDRGEEELFF
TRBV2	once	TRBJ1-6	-	TGTGCCAGCAGTGAGGTTCGGGGTAGGTCACCCCTCCACTTT	CASSEVRGRSPLHF
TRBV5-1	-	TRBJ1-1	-	TGCGCCAGCAGAGTCAACAGGGACACTGAAGCTTTCTTT	CASRVNRDTEAFF
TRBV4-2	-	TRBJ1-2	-	TGTGCCAGCAGCTCCGACATCTATGGCTACACCTTC	CASSSDIYGYTF
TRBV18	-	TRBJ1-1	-	TGTGCCAGCTCACAACTCCTGACAACCAACATGAACACTGAAGCTTTCTTT	CASSQLLTTNMNTEAFF
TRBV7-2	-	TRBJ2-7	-	TGTGCCAGCAGCTTAGATCAGGGGTGGAACGAGCAGTACTTC	CASSLDQGWNEQYF
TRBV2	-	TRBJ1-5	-	TGTGCCAGCAGTGAAGGGGCAGGTTTCAATCAGCCCCAGCATTTT	CASSEGAGFNQPQHF